This T cell receptor (beta chain) was profiled in a study of cytomegalovirus exposure and HLA in healthy donors. Overall study context: From donors who were HLA-typed, an early data release held 75 million to 85 million unique TCRs.

The PCR was carried out with 60 Vbeta primers and 13 Jbeta primers. Profiled with immunoSEQ multiplex PCR; TCRdb holds only in-frame clones, not every one. The sample has about 160,000 clones, roughly 72% seen once. A word on this clone: Its antigen is not identified.

Broader study findings: Excluded: some indistinguishable V segments such as TRBV6-2 and TRBV6-3. Later analysis suggested most CMV-associated TCR beta chains were HLA-restricted. In vitro, three CMV-associated chains proved specific for CMV antigens.

The CDR3 runs 13 residues. Per germline, CDR1 WNHNN and CDR2 SYGVQD (reference sequence). J gave up 9 bases and V 6 bases, and 8 bases lay outside the gene matches. The sequence was collected from a man in his forties or fifties in good health and CMV-seronegative. What was sequenced was PBMCs. This rearrangement joins TRBV10-1 to TRBJ2-1; 7 nucleotides match TRBD2. The CDR3, as DNA: TGCGCCAGCAGGTCCGCAGGGAGGGGTGAGCAGTTCTTC. This encodes CASRSAGRGEQFF.